This entry features one T cell receptor (beta chain) sequence. The sample is drawn from a study of blood T cells in healthy people across ages. Primed by a sample-barcoded 5' primer and a J-beta primer mix, a second PCR proceeded for about 7 to 11 cycles. TCRdb ran MiXCR on the 5' RACE reads and lists one entry per CDR3 protein. The data show about 640,000 distinct CDR3 sequences, 58% seen once. This CDR3 region has 14 residues. The germline CDR1 and CDR2 sequences are ENHRY and SYGVKD. The germline V and J ends were trimmed by 7 bases and 1 base, with 11 bases remaining between them. This TCR derives from a man in his sixties in good health. Sequencing was done on a sample of blood. J is TRBJ2-1 and V is TRBV10-3, with unresolved D. The CDR3 spells CAITNQASYNEQFF. The CDR3 DNA is TGTGCCATCACTAACCAAGCTTCCTACAATGAGCAGTTCTTC.